These T cell receptor beta chains were read from a single sample in a study of cytomegalovirus exposure and HLA in healthy donors. Clones were read by immunoSEQ multiplex PCR, and TCRdb kept only the in-frame ones, dropping some. The sample consists of under 200,000 clones, 60% to 85% of them appearing once. Sequenced input: PBMCs. The receptors were gathered from a woman in her thirties or forties in good health and CMV-seronegative. Both conserved end residues are part of each CDR3. The D gene is left open where the match is weak. Size values are once, few and many counts, or a class for expanded clones, and some rows have none.

>TRBV9|TRBJ2-5|few|.
CASSLQDSIQETQYF
>TRBV5-5|TRBJ2-2|.|TRBD2
CASSSSGGVIGELFF
>TRBV7-9|TRBJ1-1|few|.
CASSLGSVTEAFF
>TRBV5-1|TRBJ2-3|.|.
CASSFVAESTDTQYF
>TRBV29-1|TRBJ2-5|.|TRBD2
CSVGLPGGQETQYF
>TRBV2|TRBJ1-6|.|.
CASSQTDPHNSPLHF
>TRBV5-1|TRBJ1-6|.|.
CASSWDNNSPLHF
>TRBV2|TRBJ1-3|few|TRBD1
CASREMTGVGNTIYF
>TRBV14|TRBJ2-3|few|TRBD2
CASSQVIAGRDTQYF
>TRBV11-2|TRBJ2-2|.|.
CASVGGRYTGELFF
>TRBV9|TRBJ2-5|.|.
CASSASAGETQYF
>TRBV28|TRBJ1-1|.|.
CASSTQGFTEAFF
>TRBV4-1|TRBJ2-4|once|TRBD1
CASSQPTGGKAKNIQYF
>TRBV19|TRBJ2-6|.|.
CASKAQAGANVLTF
>TRBV18|TRBJ2-1|.|TRBD1
CASARQGAYNEQFF
>TRBV6-1|TRBJ1-1|.|.
CASSSRVSEKAFF
>TRBV29-1|TRBJ1-2|.|.
CSVVTGSDYGYTF
>TRBV6-5|TRBJ1-1|once|.
CASSYSITGITEAFF
>TRBV6-5|TRBJ1-3|.|.
CASSYQPSLAGNTIYF
>TRBV4-1|TRBJ1-4|.|TRBD1
CASRRQGINEKLFF
>TRBV5-8|TRBJ2-7|.|TRBD1
CASSLEGQGAYEQYF
>TRBV29-1|TRBJ2-7|.|TRBD2
CSVHRGGLDEQYF
>TRBV6-1|TRBJ1-1|.|.
CASNGVLDTEAFF
>TRBV19|TRBJ1-2|.|.
CASLDSPPNYGYTF